Following are 17 T cell receptor beta chains from one sample sequenced in a study of technical replicates of blood from a handful of donors. The method was immunoSEQ multiplex PCR; TCRdb's version includes in-frame clones alone and lacks a portion of them. This table has around 72,000 clones, 90% to 95% appearing once. Sequencing was performed on PBMCs. The receptors derive from a human donor in good health. Some clones in this sample may be carry-over from other donors' samples.

The gene calls are TRBV29-1 and TRBJ2-7; TRBD1 might be the D (6 bases). V lost 4 bases and J 4 bases, leaving 11 bases between the germline ends. The CDR3 has 12 residues. Germline CDR1 reads SQVTM; CDR2 reads ANQGSEA. The DNA for the CDR3 is TGCAGCGTTGCAGGGGTTCGATACGAGCAGTACTTC. It specifies CSVAGVRYEQYF.

Here the CDR3 DNA reads TGCGCCAGCAGCCAATGGTTAGCGGGAGGAGAGACCCAGTACTTC. Amino acids: CASSQWLAGGETQYF. The chain links TRBV4-3 to TRBJ2-5, with TRBD2 matching 10 bases. This CDR3 has 15 amino acids. The V and J ends lost 2 bases and 4 bases, in that order; junction bases with no gene match: 4. Germline V gives CDR1 LGHNA, CDR2 YSLEER.

The chain joins TRBV5-1 to TRBJ1-3; D gene uncertain. Germline V gene sequence: CDR1 SGHRS, CDR2 YFSETQ. V was pared by 0 bases and J by 8 bases, with 3 bases between. This CDR3 spans 11 amino acids. The DNA of the CDR3 is TGCGCCAGCAGCTTGGAGCACACCATATATTTT. Translated, it gives CASSLEHTIYF.

The chain uses TRBV5-6 and TRBJ1-3; weak D call: TRBD1 (6 bases). The length of the CDR3 is 19 residues. Germline V CDR1 and CDR2: SGHDT, YYEEEE. The ends were cut back, 4 bases at V and 0 bases at J, with 23 bases in the middle. CDR3 nucleotides: TGTGCCAGCAGCCTGACCGGACAGAAAGGATTTCTCTCTGGAAACACCATATATTTT. Protein product: CASSLTGQKGFLSGNTIYF.

The chain has TRBV27 and TRBJ2-3, with D possibly matching TRBD2 (7 bases). The germline V gene encodes CDR1 MNHEY and CDR2 SMNVEV (reference sequence). CDR3 length equals 15 residues. The V gene lost 5 bases and the J gene lost 5 bases, with 17 bases spanning the gap. CDR3 in amino acids: CASSPSGGAVDTQYF. CDR3 coding DNA: TGTGCCAGCAGTCCAAGTGGGGGGGCCGTAGATACGCAGTATTTT.

A remark on this clone: Relative to the germline gene, one junction end is altered; a read error may explain this. V and J are TRBV14 and TRBJ1-3; the D gene is possibly TRBD1 (6 bases). This CDR3 contains 12 residues. Germline V lookup: CDR1 SGHDN, CDR2 FVKESK. The chain's CDR3 is CASSQDARGLDF. The CDR3 DNA follows: TGTGCCAGCAGCCAAGATGCCAGGGGCCTAGATTTT.

This clone came up once. The gene calls are TRBV7-3 and TRBJ1-1; 8 nucleotides match TRBD1. Germline V gene lookup returns CDR1 SGHTA and CDR2 FQGTGA. The CDR3 contains 13 residues. The trim removed 1 base at V and 11 bases at J, leaving 6 bases unmatched. The CDR3 DNA reads TGTGCCAGCAGCTTAAACACAGGGGGAGACGCTTTCTTT. It translates to CASSLNTGGDAFF.

The rearrangement uses TRBV7-6 and TRBJ1-1; D possibly corresponds to TRBD1 (5 bases). Trimming removed 4 bases from V and 0 bases from J, with 9 bases in between. Germline loops: CDR1 SGHVS, CDR2 FNYEAQ. This CDR3 comprises 14 residues. CDR3 residues: CASSSGELNTEAFF. Here the CDR3 DNA reads TGTGCCAGCAGCTCGGGGGAGCTGAACACTGAAGCTTTCTTT.

The chain couples TRBV19 to TRBJ2-1, with 8 bases lining up with TRBD2. This CDR3 spans 15 amino acids. CDR1 and CDR2 (germline): LNHDA, SQIVND (reference sequence). After removal of 1 base from V and 7 bases from J, the junction contained 6 bases not matched to a gene. This CDR3 reads CASSIAGGPINEQFF. The CDR3 nucleotides are TGTGCCAGTAGTATAGCGGGAGGGCCGATAAATGAGCAGTTCTTC.

Here the CDR3 DNA reads TGTGCCAGCAGCTACAGGGGATCTAGCACAGATACGCAGTATTTT. Encoded protein: CASSYRGSSTDTQYF. This chain connects TRBV7-2 to TRBJ2-3; 7 bases line up with TRBD1. The CDR3 has 15 residues. With V trimmed by 4 bases and J by 0 bases, 4 bases remained unmatched. The germline gives CDR1 SGHTA, CDR2 FQGNSA.

V gene TRBV19 combines with J gene TRBJ1-5, with D possibly matching TRBD1 (6 bases). In germline, CDR1 is LNHDA, CDR2 SQIVND (reference sequence). The CDR3 is 14 residues long. V dropped 3 bases and J dropped 5 bases, with 11 bases sitting between them. The CDR3 protein is CASSISTGYQPQHF. In nucleotides, the CDR3 is TGTGCCAGTAGTATTAGTACAGGGTATCAGCCCCAGCATTTT.

The rearrangement links TRBV7-3 to TRBJ1-1; 7 bases are a match to TRBD1. Germline V gene sequence: CDR1 SGHTA, CDR2 FQGTGA. The ends lost 2 bases at V and 8 bases at J; junction bases unmatched: 8. The CDR3 contains 14 residues. CDR3 nucleotides: TGTGCCAGCAGCTTAGCCAGGGGGGTGGAGGAAGCTTTCTTT. Translating gives CASSLARGVEEAFF.

The rearrangement uses TRBV6-1 and TRBJ2-3; D is perhaps TRBD2 (7 bases). The germline gives CDR1 MNHNS, CDR2 SASEGT. Trimming removed 8 bases at V and 6 bases at J, with 18 bases between. This CDR3 region has 14 residues. The CDR3 protein is CASDGGGVGDTQYF. In DNA form, the CDR3 reads TGTGCCAGCGACGGCGGGGGCGTCGGGGATACGCAGTATTTT.

This clone was counted a few times. The J gene is TRBJ1-2, the V gene TRBV5-8; D is uncertain. V lost 4 bases to trimming and J lost 4 bases, with 11 bases between them. The V gene's germline CDR1 is SGHTS and CDR2 YDEGEE. There are 13 residues in the CDR3. Here the CDR3 DNA reads TGTGCCAGCAGCACCGACGGAGTCTATGGCTACACCTTC. Its protein is CASSTDGVYGYTF.

This clone was seen more than once but under ten times. The chain recombines TRBV29-1 with TRBJ2-7; possible D gene TRBD1, 6 bases. The V end lost 6 bases, the J end lost 2 bases, and 14 bases lay between the germline ends. The CDR3 is made up of 13 amino acids. Germline CDR1 reads SQVTM; CDR2 reads ANQGSEA. This chain's CDR3 is CSVRVTGAYEQYF. CDR3 bases: TGCAGCGTGAGGGTGACAGGAGCCTACGAGCAGTACTTC.

The rearrangement joins TRBV29-1 to TRBJ1-1; D unresolved. The V end was cut by 7 bases, the J end by 2 bases, with 11 bases between. The CDR3 totals 12 residues. CDR1 is SQVTM and CDR2 is ANQGSEA in the germline V gene. The CDR3 nucleotides are TGCAGCGCCGTGCGATATAACACTGAAGCTTTCTTT. It yields the protein CSAVRYNTEAFF.

V is TRBV4-3 and J is TRBJ1-4; D is undetermined. The germline V and J ends were trimmed by 1 base and 7 bases, with 10 bases remaining between them. This CDR3 contains 14 residues. Germline V lookup: CDR1 LGHNA, CDR2 YSLEER. The CDR3 reads CASSQALRGEKLFF. The DNA for the CDR3 is TGCGCCAGCAGCCAAGCATTACGGGGTGAAAAACTGTTTTTT.